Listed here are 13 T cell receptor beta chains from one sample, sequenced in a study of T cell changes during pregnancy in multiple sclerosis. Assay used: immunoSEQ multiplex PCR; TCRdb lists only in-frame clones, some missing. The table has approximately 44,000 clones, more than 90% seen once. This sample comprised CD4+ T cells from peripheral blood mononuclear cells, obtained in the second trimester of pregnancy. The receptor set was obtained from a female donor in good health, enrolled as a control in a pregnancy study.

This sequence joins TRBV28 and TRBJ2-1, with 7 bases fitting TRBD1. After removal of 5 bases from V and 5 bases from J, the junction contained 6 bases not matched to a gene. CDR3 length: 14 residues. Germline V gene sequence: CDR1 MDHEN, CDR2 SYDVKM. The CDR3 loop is CASSAYRGDNEQFF. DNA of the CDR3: TGTGCCAGCAGTGCTTACAGGGGTGACAATGAGCAGTTCTTC.

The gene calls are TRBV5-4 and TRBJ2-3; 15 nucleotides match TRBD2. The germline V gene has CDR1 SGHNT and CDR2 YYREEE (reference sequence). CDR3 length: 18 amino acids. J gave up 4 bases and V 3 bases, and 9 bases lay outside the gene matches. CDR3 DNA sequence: TGTGCCAGCAGCTCCGGACTAGCGGGAGGGCCATCATCAGATACGCAGTATTTT. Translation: CASSSGLAGGPSSDTQYF. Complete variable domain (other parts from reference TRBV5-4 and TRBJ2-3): ETGVTQSPTHLIKTRGQQVTLRCSSQSGHNTVSWYQQALGQGPQFIFQYYREEENGRGNFPPRFSGLQFPNYSSELNVNALELDDSALYLCASSSGLAGGPSSDTQYFGPGTRLTVL.

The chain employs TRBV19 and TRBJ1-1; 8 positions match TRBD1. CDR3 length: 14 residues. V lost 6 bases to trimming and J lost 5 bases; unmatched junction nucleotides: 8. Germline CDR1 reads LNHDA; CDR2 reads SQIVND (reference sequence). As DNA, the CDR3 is TGTGCCAGTAGAAATTACAGGGGGGGAACTGAAGCTTTCTTT. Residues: CASRNYRGGTEAFF.

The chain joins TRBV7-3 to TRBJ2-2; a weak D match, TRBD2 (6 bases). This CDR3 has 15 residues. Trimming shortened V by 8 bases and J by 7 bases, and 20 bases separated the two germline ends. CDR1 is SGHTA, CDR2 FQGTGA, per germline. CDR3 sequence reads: CASRDGGSKNGELFF. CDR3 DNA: TGTGCCAGCCGTGATGGGGGGAGTAAAAACGGGGAGCTGTTTTTT.

For the CDR3, the DNA is TGTGCCAGCGCCTTAGCGGGAGGGACAGATACGCAGTATTTT. Translated, it gives CASALAGGTDTQYF. This chain uses TRBV19 with TRBJ2-3; 11 nucleotides match TRBD2. CDR1 LNHDA and CDR2 SQIVND come from the germline V gene (reference sequence). The CDR3 has 14 amino acids. The V segment lost 9 bases and the J segment 3 bases; nucleotides outside the gene matches: 5.

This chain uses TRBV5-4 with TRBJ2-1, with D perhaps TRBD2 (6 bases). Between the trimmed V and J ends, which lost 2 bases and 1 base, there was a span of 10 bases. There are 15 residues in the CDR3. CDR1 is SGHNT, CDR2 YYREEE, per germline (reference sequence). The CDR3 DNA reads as TGTGCCAGCAGCTTCCGACTAGGGTCCTACAATGAGCAGTTCTTC. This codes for CASSFRLGSYNEQFF.

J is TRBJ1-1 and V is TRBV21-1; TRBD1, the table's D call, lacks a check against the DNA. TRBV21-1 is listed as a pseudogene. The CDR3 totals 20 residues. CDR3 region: CASSKRGALGHLPLNTEAFF. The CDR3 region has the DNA TGTGCCAGCAGCAAAAGAGGAGCCCTCGGACACCTACCATTGAACACTGAAGCTTTCTTT.

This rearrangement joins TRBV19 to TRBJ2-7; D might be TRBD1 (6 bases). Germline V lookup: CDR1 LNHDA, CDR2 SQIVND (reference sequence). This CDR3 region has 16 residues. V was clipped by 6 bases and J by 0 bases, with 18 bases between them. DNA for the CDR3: TGTGCCAGTAGCCCACATAGCAGGGGAAGCTCCTACGAGCAGTACTTC. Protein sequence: CASSPHSRGSSYEQYF. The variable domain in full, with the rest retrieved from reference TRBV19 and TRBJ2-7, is DGGITQSPKYLFRKEGQNVTLSCEQNLNHDAMYWYRQDPGQGLRLIYYSQIVNDFQKGDIAEGYSVSREKKESFPLTVTSAQKNPTAFYLCASSPHSRGSSYEQYFGPGTRLTVT.

This chain's CDR3 is CASSGRAGYTF. CDR3 nucleotides: TGTGCCAGCAGTGGCAGGGCTGGCTACACCTTC. V gene TRBV28 combines with J gene TRBJ1-2, with a possible D match to TRBD1 (5 bases). Germline CDR1 and CDR2: MDHEN and SYDVKM. Trimming left V 5 bases short and J 7 bases short, with 8 bases between. The CDR3 covers 11 residues.

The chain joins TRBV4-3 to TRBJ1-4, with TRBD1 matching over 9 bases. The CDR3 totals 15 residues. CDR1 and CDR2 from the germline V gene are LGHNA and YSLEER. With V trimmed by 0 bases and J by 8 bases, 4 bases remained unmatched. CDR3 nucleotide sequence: TGCGCCAGCAGCCAAGAAGGGACAGGGAAGGAAAAACTGTTTTTT. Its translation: CASSQEGTGKEKLFF.

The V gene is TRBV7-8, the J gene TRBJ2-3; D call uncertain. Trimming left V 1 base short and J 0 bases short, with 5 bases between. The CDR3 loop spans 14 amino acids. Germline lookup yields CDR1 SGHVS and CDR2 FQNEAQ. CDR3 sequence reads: CASSLGLSTDTQYF. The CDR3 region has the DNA TGTGCCAGCAGCTTAGGACTGAGCACAGATACGCAGTATTTT.

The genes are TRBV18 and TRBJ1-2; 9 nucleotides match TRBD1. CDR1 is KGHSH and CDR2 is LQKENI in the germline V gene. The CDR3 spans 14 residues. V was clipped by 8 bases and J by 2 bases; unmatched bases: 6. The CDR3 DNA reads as TGTGCCAGCGGAACAGGGGGCGCCAACTATGGCTACACCTTC. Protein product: CASGTGGANYGYTF.

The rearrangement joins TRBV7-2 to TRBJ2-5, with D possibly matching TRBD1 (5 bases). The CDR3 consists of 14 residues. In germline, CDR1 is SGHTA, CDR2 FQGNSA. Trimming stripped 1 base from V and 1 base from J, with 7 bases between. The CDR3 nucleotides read TGTGCCAGCAGCTTAGGCACAGGCCAAGAGACCCAGTACTTC. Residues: CASSLGTGQETQYF.